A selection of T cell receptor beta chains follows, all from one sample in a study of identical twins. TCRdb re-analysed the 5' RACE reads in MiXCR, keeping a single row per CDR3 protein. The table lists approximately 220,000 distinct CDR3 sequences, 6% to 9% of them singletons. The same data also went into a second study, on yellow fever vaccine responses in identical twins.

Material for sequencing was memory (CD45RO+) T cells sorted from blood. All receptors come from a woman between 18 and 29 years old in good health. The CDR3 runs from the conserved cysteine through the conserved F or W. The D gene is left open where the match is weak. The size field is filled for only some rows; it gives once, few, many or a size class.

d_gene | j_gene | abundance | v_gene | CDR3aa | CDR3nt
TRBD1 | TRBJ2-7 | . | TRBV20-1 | CSASRQGVLEQYF | TGCAGTGCTAGCAGACAGGGGGTATTAGAGCAGTACTTC
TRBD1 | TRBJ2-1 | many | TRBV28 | CASSRTGNNEQFF | TGTGCCAGCAGTCGGACAGGGAACAATGAGCAGTTCTTC
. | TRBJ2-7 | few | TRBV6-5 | CASSYRGVAHSYEQYF | TGTGCCAGCAGTTATCGTGGGGTAGCCCACTCCTACGAGCAGTACTTC
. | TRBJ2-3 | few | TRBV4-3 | CASSQDGLGGTDTQYF | TGCGCCAGCAGCCAAGATGGCCTGGGTGGTACAGATACGCAGTATTTT
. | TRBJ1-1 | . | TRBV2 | CASRETGTPNTEAFF | TGTGCCAGCAGGGAAACCGGGACGCCGAACACTGAAGCTTTCTTT
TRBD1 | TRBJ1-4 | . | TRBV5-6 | CASSSEDRRGEKLFF | TGTGCCAGCAGCTCCGAGGACAGGCGGGGGGAAAAACTGTTTTTT
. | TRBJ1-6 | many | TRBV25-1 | CASSEPGQFLHF | TGTGCCAGCAGTGAACCTGGACAGTTCCTCCACTTT
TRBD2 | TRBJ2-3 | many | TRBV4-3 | CASSQDLTSGRAASTDTQYF | TGCGCCAGCAGCCAAGATCTAACTAGCGGGAGGGCCGCAAGCACAGATACGCAGTATTTT
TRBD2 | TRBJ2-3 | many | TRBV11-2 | CASSPSRLAEISTDTQYF | TGTGCCAGCAGCCCCTCCCGACTAGCGGAAATAAGCACAGATACGCAGTATTTT
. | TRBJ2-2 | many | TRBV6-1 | CASSRRPETNTGELFF | TGTGCCAGCAGCCGACGCCCAGAAACGAACACCGGGGAGCTGTTTTTT
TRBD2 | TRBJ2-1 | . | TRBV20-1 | CSAEIGRGLASSSYNEQFF | TGCAGTGCCGAGATAGGGAGGGGACTAGCTTCGAGCTCCTACAATGAGCAGTTCTTC
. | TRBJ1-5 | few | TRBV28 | CASSLHGTSREAQHF | TGTGCCAGCAGTTTGCACGGGACCTCTCGTGAGGCCCAGCATTTT
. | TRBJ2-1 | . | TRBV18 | CASSPNRENEQFF | TGTGCCAGCTCACCGAACAGGGAGAATGAGCAGTTCTTC
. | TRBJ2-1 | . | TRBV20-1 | CSASGAVYNEQFF | TGCAGTGCTAGCGGGGCAGTCTACAATGAGCAGTTCTTC
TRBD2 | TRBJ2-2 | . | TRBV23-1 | CASSQWTSGSPPGELFF | TGCGCCAGCAGTCAATGGACTAGCGGGAGCCCCCCGGGGGAGCTGTTTTTT
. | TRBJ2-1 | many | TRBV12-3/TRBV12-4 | CASRLTGYNEQFF | TGTGCCAGCAGACTAACGGGGTACAATGAGCAGTTCTTC
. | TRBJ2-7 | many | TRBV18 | CASSPPQSYEQYF | TGTGCCAGCTCACCACCGCAGTCCTACGAGCAGTACTTC
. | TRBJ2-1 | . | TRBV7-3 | CASRASGEHNEQFF | TGTGCCAGCAGAGCCTCGGGGGAGCACAATGAGCAGTTCTTC
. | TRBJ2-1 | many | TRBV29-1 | CSVSGGHSSSYNEQFF | TGCAGCGTCTCCGGGGGCCATTCGAGCTCCTACAATGAGCAGTTCTTC
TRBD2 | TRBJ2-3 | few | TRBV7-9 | CASSRGGGGSTDTQYF | TGTGCCAGCAGCCGGGGGGGCGGGGGAAGCACAGATACGCAGTATTTT
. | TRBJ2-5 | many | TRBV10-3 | CAISESGVQETQYF | TGTGCCATCAGTGAGTCAGGGGTTCAAGAGACCCAGTACTTC
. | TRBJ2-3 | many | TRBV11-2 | CASSLAGGKGDTQYF | TGTGCCAGCAGCTTAGCAGGCGGGAAGGGAGATACGCAGTATTTT
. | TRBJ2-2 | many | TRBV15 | CATSRARGDTGELFF | TGTGCCACCAGCAGAGCACGGGGAGACACCGGGGAGCTGTTTTTT
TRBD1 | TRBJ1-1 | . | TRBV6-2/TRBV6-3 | CASSYSLQGYNTEAFF | TGTGCCAGCAGTTACTCTCTACAGGGGTACAACACTGAAGCTTTCTTT
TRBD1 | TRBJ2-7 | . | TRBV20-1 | CSSKGDRDYEQYF | TGCAGCTCAAAGGGGGACAGGGACTACGAGCAGTACTTC
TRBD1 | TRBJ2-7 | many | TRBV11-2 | CASRTGYGQYF | TGTGCCAGCAGGACAGGGTACGGGCAGTACTTC
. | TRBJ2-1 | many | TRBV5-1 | CASSLNGEQFF | TGCGCCAGCAGCTTGAACGGTGAGCAGTTCTTC
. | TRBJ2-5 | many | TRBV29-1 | CSVVEAGFTETQYF | TGCAGCGTTGTGGAAGCGGGCTTTACGGAGACCCAGTACTTC
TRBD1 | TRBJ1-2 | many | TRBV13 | CASSLRQGAYGYTF | TGTGCCAGCAGCTTAAGACAGGGGGCCTATGGCTACACCTTC
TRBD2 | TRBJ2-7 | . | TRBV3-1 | CASSERTSGASYEQYF | TGTGCCAGCAGCGAACGGACTAGCGGGGCCTCCTACGAGCAGTACTTC
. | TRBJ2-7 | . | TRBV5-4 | CASSAGPRTYEQYF | TGTGCCAGCAGCGCCGGACCAAGGACTTACGAGCAGTACTTC
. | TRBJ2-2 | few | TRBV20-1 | CSARVDLKGKRYTGELFF | TGCAGTGCTAGAGTCGATTTGAAGGGCAAGAGGTACACCGGGGAGCTGTTTTTT
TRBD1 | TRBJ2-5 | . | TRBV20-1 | CSARTGAKYF | TGCAGTGCTAGAACAGGGGCGAAGTACTTC
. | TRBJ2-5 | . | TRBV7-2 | CASSSTSSPETQYF | TGTGCCAGCAGCTCAACTAGTTCTCCGGAGACCCAGTACTTC
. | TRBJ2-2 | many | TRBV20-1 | CSRPDVEDTGELFF | TGCAGCCGTCCCGATGTGGAGGACACCGGGGAGCTGTTTTTT
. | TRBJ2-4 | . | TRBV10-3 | CAISDSKVAKNIQYF | TGTGCCATCAGTGATTCAAAGGTAGCCAAAAACATTCAGTACTTC
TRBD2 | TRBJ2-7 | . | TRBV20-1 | CSARGWRGDSYEQYF | TGCAGTGCTAGGGGTTGGCGGGGGGATTCCTACGAGCAGTACTTC
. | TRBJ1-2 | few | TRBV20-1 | CSATIDGNYGYTF | TGCAGTGCTACTATTGACGGAAACTATGGCTACACCTTC
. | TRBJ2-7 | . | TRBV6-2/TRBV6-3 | CASSYSPDRAGEQYF | TGTGCCAGCAGTTACTCCCCGGACAGAGCGGGCGAGCAGTACTTC
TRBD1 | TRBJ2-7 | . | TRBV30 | CAWGDRTYEQYF | TGTGCCTGGGGGGACAGAACCTACGAGCAGTACTTC
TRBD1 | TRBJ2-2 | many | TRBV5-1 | CASSEPGTAANTGELFF | TGCGCCAGCAGCGAACCGGGGACAGCCGCGAACACCGGGGAGCTGTTTTTT
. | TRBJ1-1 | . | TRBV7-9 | CASRAPAGDNTEAFF | TGTGCCAGCAGAGCCCCCGCCGGGGATAACACTGAAGCTTTCTTT
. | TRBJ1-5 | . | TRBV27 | CASSLFSMVGNQPQHF | TGTGCCAGCAGTTTATTTTCTATGGTGGGGAATCAGCCCCAGCATTTT
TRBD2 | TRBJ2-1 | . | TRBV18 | CASSPSDGGAWGNEQFF | TGTGCCAGCTCACCTTCGGACGGGGGGGCCTGGGGCAATGAGCAGTTCTTC
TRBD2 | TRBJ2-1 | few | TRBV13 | CASSSTSGVNEQFF | TGTGCCAGCAGCTCGACTAGCGGGGTCAATGAGCAGTTCTTC
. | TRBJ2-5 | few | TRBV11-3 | CASAANQETQYF | TGTGCCAGCGCGGCCAACCAAGAGACCCAGTACTTC
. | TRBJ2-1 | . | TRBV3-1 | CASSQGVEGYNEQFF | TGTGCCAGCAGCCAAGGGGTGGAGGGGTACAATGAGCAGTTCTTC
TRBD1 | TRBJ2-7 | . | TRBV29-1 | CSVGQGLGYEQYF | TGCAGCGTTGGACAGGGTTTGGGCTACGAGCAGTACTTC
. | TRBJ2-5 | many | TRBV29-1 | CSVRRGETQYF | TGCAGCGTTAGACGGGGGGAGACCCAGTACTTC
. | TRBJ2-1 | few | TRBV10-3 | CAISGRNEQFF | TGTGCCATCAGTGGACGCAATGAGCAGTTCTTC
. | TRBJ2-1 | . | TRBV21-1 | CASSVKIAGGVEQFF | TGTGCCAGCAGCGTGAAGATAGCGGGGGGGGTGGAGCAGTTCTTC
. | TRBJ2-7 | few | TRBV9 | CASRPGEGRPYEQYF | TGTGCCAGCAGACCCGGCGAGGGGCGACCCTACGAGCAGTACTTC
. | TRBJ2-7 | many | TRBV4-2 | CASSQAVSSSSYEQYF | TGTGCCAGCAGCCAAGCTGTCAGTAGTAGCTCCTACGAGCAGTACTTC